This T cell receptor beta chain derives from a study of cytomegalovirus exposure and HLA in healthy donors. Study-wide points: The authors later linked a missense DCLRE1C variant to TCR beta V- and J-gene trimming.

The V gene's germline CDR1 is SGHRS and CDR2 YFSETQ. This CDR3 comprises 15 residues. V was pared by 2 bases and J by 6 bases, with 9 bases of the junction left unmatched. The study ran its PCR with 60 Vbeta and 13 Jbeta primers. Profiling relied on immunoSEQ multiplex PCR, and the TCRdb table lists in-frame clones only, not all of them. This repertoire shows fewer than 70,000 clones, around 73% found once; its top ten account for roughly 5.9%. This clone was counted between two and nine times. Antigen specificity is unknown. This chain connects TRBV5-1 to TRBJ2-3; 7 bases agree with TRBD2. The receptor comes from a man aged 45 to 65 in good health and CMV-seronegative. Sequenced: PBMCs. The CDR3 DNA is TGCGCCAGCAGCTTACGCCCTAGCGGCGGGGATACGCAGTATTTT. This sequence encodes CASSLRPSGGDTQYF.